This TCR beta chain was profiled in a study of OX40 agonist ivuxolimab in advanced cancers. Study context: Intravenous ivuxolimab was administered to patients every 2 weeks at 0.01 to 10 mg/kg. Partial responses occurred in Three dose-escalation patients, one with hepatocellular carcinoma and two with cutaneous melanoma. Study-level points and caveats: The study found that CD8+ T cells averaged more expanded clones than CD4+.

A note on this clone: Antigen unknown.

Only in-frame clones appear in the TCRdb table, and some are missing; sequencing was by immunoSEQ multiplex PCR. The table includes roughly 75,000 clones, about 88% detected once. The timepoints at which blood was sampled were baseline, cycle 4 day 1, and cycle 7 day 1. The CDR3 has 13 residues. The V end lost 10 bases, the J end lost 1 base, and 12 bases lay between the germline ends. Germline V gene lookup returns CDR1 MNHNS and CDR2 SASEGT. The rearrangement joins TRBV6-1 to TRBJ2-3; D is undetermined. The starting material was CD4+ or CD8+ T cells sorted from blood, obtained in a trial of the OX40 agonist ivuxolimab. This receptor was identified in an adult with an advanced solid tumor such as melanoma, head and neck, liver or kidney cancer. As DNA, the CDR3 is TGTGCCACCCCCGTCGAGGGCACAGATACGCAGTATTTT. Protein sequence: CATPVEGTDTQYF.